Below, 3 T cell receptor beta chains from the same sample are listed, as sequenced in a study of early T cells in non-severe SARS-CoV-2 infection. TCRdb reprocessed the 5' RACE reads with MiXCR, giving one entry per CDR3 protein. This sample yields about 64,000 distinct CDR3 sequences, of which approximately 8.8% are seen a single time; under 15% belongs to the top ten. The sequences come from whole blood, collected at baseline. The receptors were sampled from an adult who was a healthcare worker with PCR-confirmed SARS-CoV-2 infection or an uninfected control (not recorded which).

This clonotype was seen at least ten times. The V and J genes are TRBV6-5 and TRBJ2-7; no definite D call. The germline V gene encodes CDR1 MNHEY and CDR2 SVGAGI. CDR3 length equals 11 residues. V was shortened by 6 bases and J by 4 bases, with 7 bases between the two germline ends. CDR3 DNA: TGTGCCAGCAGCACAGAGTACGAGCAGTACTTC. Amino acids: CASSTEYEQYF.

This clonotype appeared many times. V is TRBV14 and J is TRBJ2-1, with TRBD2 identical over 15 bases. The CDR3 length is 19 residues. V was pared by 4 bases and J by 6 bases, with 13 bases of the junction left unmatched. CDR1 and CDR2 from the germline V gene are SGHDN and FVKESK. The CDR3 nucleotides are TGTGCCAGCAGCCCGTGGACTAGCGGGAGGGCCTTAACCCCCAATGAGCAGTTCTTC. Protein sequence: CASSPWTSGRALTPNEQFF.

This clonotype was found many times. The CDR3 protein is CASSQAARAGVDEQYF. CDR3 DNA: TGTGCCAGCAGCCAAGCCGCCCGGGCAGGGGTGGACGAGCAGTACTTC. The gene calls are TRBV4-2 and TRBJ2-7, with a possible D match to TRBD1 (6 bases). Germline lookup yields CDR1 LGHNA and CDR2 YNFKEQ. The germline V and J ends were trimmed by 1 base and 5 bases, with 18 bases remaining between them. CDR3 length: 16 amino acids.